This is a list of T cell receptor beta chains from one sample in a study of cytomegalovirus exposure and HLA in healthy donors. Using immunoSEQ multiplex PCR, the repertoire was profiled, and TCRdb retains in-frame clones only, with some absent. The sample shows under 250,000 clones, over 80% of them seen only once. Sample: PBMCs. These receptors were obtained from a man aged 40-49 years in good health and CMV-seropositive. CDR3s include the opening cysteine and the closing phenylalanine or tryptophan. D genes are given only for firm matches. A row's size may be missing; if present it is once, few, many or a size class.

d_call clone_size j_call v_call cdr3_aa cdr3_nt
. . TRBJ2-1 TRBV1 CTSSQDCLAGMHNEQFF TGCACCAGCAGCCAAGATTGCCTAGCGGGTATGCACAATGAGCAGTTCTTC
. . TRBJ1-6 TRBV6-6 CASSLGLNSPLHF TGTGCCAGCAGCCTCGGACTTAATTCACCCCTCCACTTT
. . TRBJ1-1 TRBV10-2 CASRLTGNTEAFF TGCGCCAGCAGGCTGACAGGGAACACTGAAGCTTTCTTT
. . TRBJ2-1 TRBV4-1 CASSPAGSYNEQFF TGCGCCAGCAGCCCTGCGGGCTCCTACAATGAGCAGTTCTTC
TRBD1 few TRBJ2-3 TRBV15 CATSRGGSGTGGTDTQYF TGTGCCACCAGCAGAGGGGGATCCGGGACAGGGGGTACAGATACGCAGTATTTT
TRBD1 . TRBJ2-7 TRBV4-1 CASSPRQGSAYEQYF TGCGCCAGCAGCCCCCGACAGGGGAGCGCCTACGAGCAGTACTTC
TRBD2 . TRBJ2-5 TRBV18 CASSPRRAREGETQYF TGTGCCAGCTCACCAAGGCGAGCGAGGGAGGGAGAGACCCAGTACTTC
TRBD2 . TRBJ2-1 TRBV2 CASTGFGLAGDKFSYNEQFF TGTGCCAGCACCGGTTTCGGGCTAGCGGGAGATAAGTTCTCCTACAATGAGCAGTTCTTC
. . TRBJ1-2 TRBV28 CASSLRGALGYTF TGTGCCAGCAGTTTACGGGGGGCGCTTGGCTACACCTTC
TRBD1 . TRBJ2-2 TRBV7-9 CASSRWTGHNTGELFF TGTGCCAGCAGCCGATGGACAGGGCATAACACCGGGGAGCTGTTTTTT
TRBD1 . TRBJ2-5 TRBV2 CASGSGTASGTQYF TGTGCCAGCGGATCCGGGACAGCGTCTGGGACCCAGTACTTC
TRBD2 . TRBJ2-2 TRBV5-1 CASRKEGGGLVNTGELFF TGCGCCAGCAGAAAGGAAGGCGGGGGGTTAGTGAACACCGGGGAGCTGTTTTTT
TRBD1 . TRBJ2-7 TRBV6-1 CASSEPRTGSSYEQYF TGTGCCAGCAGTGAGCCCCGGACAGGAAGCTCCTACGAGCAGTACTTC
. . TRBJ2-5 TRBV2 CASRGTGETQYF TGTGCCAGCAGGGGCACGGGGGAGACCCAGTACTTC
TRBD2 . TRBJ2-1 TRBV2 CASSGGPLNEQFF TGTGCCAGCTCGGGAGGGCCCCTCAATGAGCAGTTCTTC
. once TRBJ2-5 TRBV19 CASSAHRRETQYF TGTGCCAGTAGTGCCCACAGGCGGGAGACCCAGTACTTC
. . TRBJ2-1 TRBV6-1 CASSFRTAYNEQFF TGTGCCAGCAGTTTCCGGACAGCCTACAATGAGCAGTTCTTC
TRBD2 . TRBJ2-7 TRBV5-4 CASSLRSLAGTPSYEQYF TGTGCCAGCAGCTTGAGGAGCCTAGCGGGTACCCCCTCCTACGAGCAGTACTTC
. . TRBJ2-3 TRBV29-1 CSVPVTDTQYF TGCAGCGTCCCAGTGACAGATACGCAGTATTTT
. once TRBJ1-2 TRBV9 CASSVGRDTYNYGYTF TGTGCCAGCAGCGTAGGCCGGGACACCTATAACTATGGCTACACCTTC
. few TRBJ2-6 TRBV7-3 CASSFGLRSGANVLTF TGTGCCAGCAGCTTTGGACTTCGCTCTGGGGCCAACGTCCTGACTTTC
. once TRBJ1-1 TRBV5-1 CASSAGFDTEAFF TGCGCCAGCAGCGCAGGGTTTGACACTGAAGCTTTCTTT
TRBD2 . TRBJ2-3 TRBV9 CASSYLLAGGTDTQYF TGTGCCAGCAGCTACCTACTAGCGGGAGGTACAGATACGCAGTATTTT
. . TRBJ2-7 TRBV11-3 CASSYRPDKSYEQYF TGTGCCAGCAGCTACCGCCCTGACAAGTCCTACGAGCAGTACTTC
. . TRBJ2-2 TRBV9 CASSPGSNTGELFF TGTGCCAGCAGCCCGGGATCGAACACCGGGGAGCTGTTTTTT
TRBD1 . TRBJ2-2 TRBV5-6 CASSKDRANTGELFF TGTGCCAGCAGCAAGGACAGGGCCAACACCGGGGAGCTGTTTTTT
TRBD1 . TRBJ1-3 TRBV4-1 CASSQAGAGGSGNTIYF TGCGCCAGCAGCCAGGCTGGCGCAGGGGGCAGTGGAAACACCATATATTTT
TRBD1 . TRBJ2-7 TRBV7-9 CASSTGQGSYEQYF TGTGCCAGCAGCACAGGACAGGGATCCTACGAGCAGTACTTC
. . TRBJ1-4 TRBV7-2 CASSLQRTNEKLFF TGTGCCAGCAGCTTGCAGCGGACTAATGAAAAACTGTTTTTC
TRBD1 . TRBJ2-7 TRBV18 CASSPETGGPEQYF TGTGCCAGCTCACCGGAGACAGGGGGCCCCGAGCAGTACTTC
TRBD2 . TRBJ2-1 TRBV6-1 CASTGTSGNNEQFF TGTGCCAGCACCGGGACTAGCGGAAACAATGAGCAGTTCTTC
TRBD2 . TRBJ2-5 TRBV19 CASSRAGVARETQYF TGTGCCAGTAGCAGAGCGGGAGTGGCACGAGAGACCCAGTACTTC
. . TRBJ1-1 TRBV5-1 CASSSRTAMSTEAFF TGCGCCAGCAGCTCTCGGACAGCCATGAGCACTGAAGCTTTCTTT
. . TRBJ1-5 TRBV19 CASARRGNLSNQPQHF TGTGCCAGTGCCCGCAGGGGTAACCTTAGCAATCAGCCCCAGCATTTT
TRBD1 . TRBJ1-1 TRBV19 CASTLNRGATFF TGTGCCAGTACCTTAAACAGGGGGGCAACTTTCTTT
TRBD1 . TRBJ2-5 TRBV27 CASRLQGAQETQYF TGTGCCAGCAGACTCCAGGGGGCTCAGGAGACCCAGTACTTC
. . TRBJ2-3 TRBV5-1 CASSHSQGQRTDTQYF TGCGCCAGCAGCCATAGCCAAGGACAGCGCACAGATACGCAGTATTTT
. . TRBJ1-1 TRBV28 CASSRQDMNTEAFF TGTGCCAGCAGTAGGCAAGACATGAACACTGAAGCTTTCTTT
TRBD2 . TRBJ2-5 TRBV7-6 CASSLPDSGSDETQYF TGTGCCAGCAGCTTACCCGATAGCGGGAGCGATGAGACCCAGTACTTC
TRBD1 . TRBJ1-1 TRBV5-1 CASTLQGAETEAFF TGCGCCAGCACTCTACAGGGGGCCGAGACTGAAGCTTTCTTT
TRBD1 few TRBJ1-1 TRBV30 CAWKRDRSWTEAFF TGTGCCTGGAAAAGGGACAGGTCATGGACTGAAGCTTTCTTT
TRBD1 . TRBJ1-3 TRBV7-6 CASSPEQGAGGNTIYF TGTGCCAGCAGCCCCGAACAGGGGGCCGGTGGAAACACCATATATTTT
. . TRBJ1-1 TRBV5-1 CASSLYTGNTEAFF TGCGCCAGCAGCTTGTATACGGGGAACACTGAAGCTTTCTTT
TRBD1 . TRBJ1-5 TRBV30 CAWSEQGYQPQHF TGTGCCTGGAGTGAACAGGGGTATCAGCCCCAGCATTTT
TRBD2 . TRBJ2-3 TRBV7-8 CASRRTSGRLSDTQYF TGTGCCAGCAGGAGGACTAGCGGGAGGTTGTCAGATACGCAGTATTTT
. few TRBJ2-1 TRBV2 CASGGPPFSEQFF TGTGCCAGCGGTGGGCCCCCCTTCTCTGAGCAGTTCTTC
TRBD1 once TRBJ1-3 TRBV6-1 CASSDLGQGPGNTIYF TGTGCCAGCAGTGATTTGGGACAGGGGCCCGGAAACACCATATATTTT
. . TRBJ1-2 TRBV6-1 CASSSDSNYGYTF TGTGCCAGCAGTTCGGACAGCAACTATGGCTACACCTTC
TRBD2 . TRBJ2-1 TRBV5-6 CASSLDGRTGFVGQFF TGTGCCAGCAGCTTGGACGGGAGGACGGGCTTTGTCGGGCAGTTCTTC
. . TRBJ1-6 TRBV6-5 CASSYSIGSRGSPLHF TGTGCCAGCAGTTACTCGATCGGCAGCCGAGGTTCACCCCTCCACTTT
. . TRBJ2-1 TRBV9 CASSVEGWGLDNEQFF TGTGCCAGCAGCGTAGAAGGGTGGGGGCTCGACAATGAGCAGTTCTTC
. . TRBJ1-1 TRBV6-5 CASSSAGAMDTEAFF TGTGCCAGCAGTTCGGCAGGGGCGATGGACACTGAAGCTTTCTTT
. . TRBJ2-1 TRBV27 CASSLLGHNEQFF TGTGCCAGCAGTTTATTGGGCCACAATGAGCAGTTCTTC
TRBD1 . TRBJ1-2 TRBV19 CASNDFRDRGRLKGYTF TGTGCCAGTAACGACTTCCGGGACAGGGGGCGTTTGAAGGGCTACACCTTC
TRBD1 . TRBJ1-2 TRBV19 CASSSPGTGFRHGYTF TGTGCCAGTAGTAGTCCCGGGACAGGGTTTCGACATGGCTACACCTTC